The 25 T cell receptor beta chains below were found in one sample sequenced in a study of low-dose radiotherapy and immunotherapy resistance in tumors. Both TCRalpha and TCRbeta chains were reverse transcribed with V-gene-specific primers. The authors amplified TCRs for around 20 PCR cycles with a constant-region primer and a V-primer adapter. TCRdb fed the reads into MiXCR, producing one record per CDR3 protein. Of under 90,000 distinct CDR3 sequences listed, 15% to 20% are singletons. Time point reported: after trial treatment. Treatment: LDRT plus nivolumab, ipilimumab, low-dose cyclophosphamide and aspirin (RACIN trial). The material sequenced was PBMCs, taken after low-dose radiotherapy plus immunotherapy. The receptor set was obtained from a male donor with prostate cancer.

The chain couples TRBV10-1 to TRBJ2-1; D unresolved. This CDR3 is built from 15 residues. Trimming took off 3 bases at V and 6 bases at J, with 15 bases between the two ends. Per germline, CDR1 WNHNN and CDR2 SYGVQD (reference sequence). The CDR3 nucleotides read TGCGCCAGCAGTGAAACGGCAAGATACGGCAATGAGCAGTTCTTC. The encoded protein is CASSETARYGNEQFF.

With regard to this clonotype: With only one base between it and a far larger clone, this is likely a read error. The V call is TRBV5-8, the J call TRBJ2-5, with D perhaps matching TRBD1 or TRBD2 (6 bases each). Germline values: CDR1 SGHTS, CDR2 YDEGEE. V lost 3 bases and J 4 bases, leaving 16 bases between the germline ends. CDR3 length: 15 residues. This CDR3 reads CASSSGEGDGETQYF. CDR3 DNA sequence: TGTGCCAGCAGCTCGGGAGAGGGGGACGGAGAGACCCAGTACTTC.

This chain links TRBV5-4 with TRBJ2-3; D might be TRBD1 (5 bases). Germline loops: CDR1 SGHNT, CDR2 YYREEE (reference sequence). This CDR3 region has 15 residues. Trimming took 2 bases from V and 0 from J, leaving 10 bases between them. CDR3 bases: TGTGCCAGCAGCTTCCCCAGGGCAAGCACAGATACGCAGTATTTT. Protein product: CASSFPRASTDTQYF.

This clonotype was detected many times. V usage is TRBV5-1 and J usage is TRBJ1-1; D is possibly TRBD1 (6 bases). Looked up from germline, CDR1 is SGHRS and CDR2 is YFSETQ. The germline V and J ends were trimmed by 5 bases and 5 bases, with 16 bases remaining between them. This CDR3 has 14 residues. CDR3 DNA: TGCGCCAGCAGAGACAGGTCAAGTCTAACTGAAGCTTTCTTT. Encoded protein: CASRDRSSLTEAFF. Variable domain in full (rest from reference TRBV5-1 and TRBJ1-1): KAGVTQTPRYLIKTRGQQVTLSCSPISGHRSVSWYQQTPGQGLQFLFEYFSETQRNKGNFPGRFSGRQFSNSRSEMNVSTLELGDSALYLCASRDRSSLTEAFFGQGTRLTVV.

This clonotype was counted ten times or more. The chain combines TRBV20-1 with TRBJ2-7, with D perhaps given as TRBD1 or TRBD2 (5 bases each). Germline values: CDR1 DFQATT, CDR2 SNEGSKA (reference sequence). CDR3 size: 14 residues. V was clipped by 0 bases and J by 1 base, with 10 bases between them. The CDR3 DNA reads TGCAGTGCTAGAGATTGGGACGGGTCCTACGAGCAGTACTTC. Its protein is CSARDWDGSYEQYF.

This clonotype was counted many times. This chain joins TRBV20-1 and TRBJ2-1; a weak D match, TRBD2 (5 bases). In germline, CDR1 is DFQATT, CDR2 SNEGSKA (reference sequence). The CDR3 has 13 amino acids. With 3 bases removed from V and 8 bases from J, the gap between germline ends came to 14 bases. The CDR3 sequence is CSASRGPSYEQFF. CDR3 nucleotides: TGCAGTGCTAGCCGAGGGCCTTCCTATGAGCAGTTCTTC.

In its sample, this clonotype was seen many times. J is TRBJ1-2 and V is TRBV7-2; 7 bases match TRBD1. Per germline, CDR1 SGHTA and CDR2 FQGNSA. The CDR3 has 15 amino acids. V was pared by 5 bases and J by 0 bases, with 6 bases of the junction left unmatched. In DNA, the CDR3 is TGTGCCAGCAGCAACCAGGGGGGCTCTAACTATGGCTACACCTTC. Translation: CASSNQGGSNYGYTF.

The sample holds many counts of this clonotype. The rearrangement links TRBV19 to TRBJ2-1; 8 bases agree with TRBD2. The CDR3 sequence is 17 residues long. V was pared by 3 bases and J by 5 bases, with 12 bases of the junction left unmatched. Germline CDR1 reads LNHDA; CDR2 reads SQIVND (reference sequence). The CDR3 loop is CASSMGFIGRVNNEQFF. The CDR3, as DNA: TGTGCCAGTAGTATGGGGTTTATCGGGAGGGTAAACAATGAGCAGTTCTTC.

This clonotype was detected ten times or more. J is TRBJ2-2 and V is TRBV19, with D tentatively TRBD1 or TRBD2 (6 bases each). The CDR3 has 18 amino acids. The germline V gene encodes CDR1 LNHDA and CDR2 SQIVND (reference sequence). With 6 bases removed from V and 3 bases from J, the gap between germline ends came to 23 bases. CDR3 DNA sequence: TGTGCCAGTAGAGGGGCCCCTTGGGGGGCAATGGACACCGGGGAGCTGTTTTTT. Protein: CASRGAPWGAMDTGELFF.

This clonotype occurred many times. The chain combines TRBV7-8 with TRBJ2-4; D might be TRBD1 (5 bases). V was cut by 5 bases and J by 3 bases, with 17 bases left in between. Germline V gene sequence: CDR1 SGHVS, CDR2 FQNEAQ. The CDR3 runs to 16 residues. Written as DNA, the CDR3 is TGTGCCAGCAGCCCCGAATGGGGCCCCTACAAAAACATTCAGTACTTC. Translated, it gives CASSPEWGPYKNIQYF.

This clonotype was observed at least ten times. The chain links TRBV29-1 to TRBJ1-1; TRBD1 might be the D (6 bases). Trimming shortened V by 6 bases and J by 0 bases, and 11 bases separated the two germline ends. Germline-derived CDR1 and CDR2 are SQVTM and ANQGSEA. This CDR3 spans 13 amino acids. This CDR3 is CSVLRQVNTEAFF. DNA of the CDR3: TGCAGCGTACTAAGACAGGTGAACACTGAAGCTTTCTTT.

This clonotype was seen at least ten times. The chain carries TRBV13 and TRBJ2-7; 9 bases map to TRBD2. The germline CDR1 and CDR2 sequences are PRHDT and FYEKMQ (reference sequence). After removal of 4 bases from V and 2 bases from J, the junction contained 9 bases not matched to a gene. This CDR3 spans 16 amino acids. The CDR3, as DNA: TGTGCCAGCAGCTCCACCCCTAGCGGGATGACCTACGAGCAGTACTTC. This gives the protein CASSSTPSGMTYEQYF.

This clonotype was counted at least ten times. This chain joins TRBV5-6 and TRBJ2-3, with a tentative D call TRBD1 (6 bases). Germline V gene lookup returns CDR1 SGHDT and CDR2 YYEEEE. This CDR3 has 15 amino acids. Trimming pared 4 bases from V and 9 bases from J, leaving 21 bases between. The DNA of the CDR3 is TGTGCCAGCAGCGGGGACACCCAAAACGCAGGGACGCAGTATTTT. It specifies CASSGDTQNAGTQYF.

This clonotype has at least ten counts. J is TRBJ2-7 and V is TRBV4-1, with no clear D. CDR3 size: 14 residues. Germline loops: CDR1 MGHRA, CDR2 YSYEKL. V was clipped by 1 base and J by 7 bases, with 14 bases between them. The CDR3 spells CASSQGSRVGEQYF. DNA of the CDR3: TGCGCCAGCAGCCAAGGTTCAAGGGTAGGGGAGCAGTACTTC.

This clonotype was recorded at least ten times. CDR3 protein: CASSLEGTGGRYGYTF. The CDR3 coding sequence is TGTGCCAGCAGCTTAGAAGGGACAGGGGGCCGCTATGGCTACACCTTC. The chain couples TRBV7-2 to TRBJ1-2, with 12 bases aligning to TRBD1. The CDR3 is 16 amino acids. Germline V CDR1 and CDR2: SGHTA, FQGNSA. Trimming took 1 base from V and 4 from J; bases not matched to a gene: 4.

This clonotype has at least ten counts. V gene TRBV6-6 combines with J gene TRBJ2-2; 13 bases align to TRBD2. The germline CDR1 and CDR2 sequences are MNHNY and SVGAGI (reference sequence). V lost 5 bases, J lost 4 bases, and 10 bases stayed unmatched. The CDR3 runs to 18 residues. CDR3 in DNA: TGTGCCAGCAGTACTAGCGGGAGGGCCGCTATCGGCACCGGGGAGCTGTTTTTT. It translates to CASSTSGRAAIGTGELFF.

This clonotype was detected ten times or more. The chain couples TRBV3-1 to TRBJ2-1; D might be TRBD2 (7 bases). The V gene lost 5 bases and the J gene lost 2 bases, with 13 bases spanning the gap. The V gene's germline CDR1 is LGHDT and CDR2 YNNKEL (reference sequence). The length of the CDR3 is 15 residues. The CDR3 protein is CASSGEGGAYNEQFF. CDR3 nucleotide sequence: TGTGCCAGCAGCGGGGAAGGGGGGGCCTACAATGAGCAGTTCTTC.

This chain links TRBV6-1 with TRBJ1-5; TRBD1 agrees at 7 bases. The CDR3 is 14 amino acids. V shed 7 bases and J 0 bases; nucleotides not matched to a gene: 3. Germline assignment: CDR1 MNHNS and CDR2 SASEGT. Here the CDR3 reads CASTGTVSNQPQHF. For the CDR3, the DNA is TGTGCCAGCACCGGGACAGTTAGCAATCAGCCCCAGCATTTT.

This clonotype was recorded at least ten times. The V and J genes are TRBV28 and TRBJ1-2; possible D gene TRBD1, 6 bases. Germline V gene data show CDR1 as MDHEN and CDR2 as SYDVKM. The V end lost 3 bases, the J end lost 8 bases, and 13 bases lay between the germline ends. CDR3 length: 13 residues. The CDR3 DNA reads TGTGCCAGCAGTTTTGGGGGGGCGCGGGGCTACACCTTC. This encodes CASSFGGARGYTF.

The table lists this clonotype with many counts. The chain is built from TRBV18 and TRBJ1-2; D remains unclear. Between the trimmed V and J ends, which lost 2 bases and 0 bases, there was a span of 7 bases. Per germline, CDR1 KGHSH and CDR2 LQKENI. This CDR3 contains 14 residues. DNA of the CDR3: TGTGCCAGCTCACCAGGGGTCGCTAACTATGGCTACACCTTC. Protein: CASSPGVANYGYTF.

This chain connects TRBV3-1 to TRBJ1-2, with TRBD1 matching 8 bases. CDR3 length: 19 amino acids. J lost 6 bases, V lost 0 bases, and 18 bases had no gene match. Germline CDR1 LGHDT, CDR2 YNNKEL (reference sequence). In DNA, the CDR3 is TGTGCCAGCAGCCAAGATGGAGCGGGCAGGGGGCCGATTTCGGATGGCTACACCTTC. As protein: CASSQDGAGRGPISDGYTF. The full variable domain, in which reference TRBV3-1 and TRBJ1-2 provide the parts outside the CDR3, is DTAVSQTPKYLVTQMGNDKSIKCEQNLGHDTMYWYKQDSKKFLKIMFSYNNKELIINETVPNRFSPKSPDKAHLNLHINSLELGDSAVYFCASSQDGAGRGPISDGYTFGSGTRLTVV.

The table lists this clonotype with many counts. The chain carries TRBV25-1 and TRBJ2-2; tentative D call: TRBD2 (5 bases). The CDR3 length is 15 residues. CDR1 MGHDK and CDR2 SYGVNS come from the germline V gene. Between the trimmed V and J ends, which lost 4 bases and 0 bases, there was a span of 9 bases. The CDR3 DNA reads TGTGCCAGCAGTGCTGAGGGCGCGAACACCGGGGAGCTGTTTTTT. Protein product: CASSAEGANTGELFF.

This clonotype was picked up many times. The CDR3 DNA sequence: TGTGCCATCAGGAATGTGGCGGGCGGGAAAATGAACACTGAAGCTTTCTTT. This sequence encodes CAIRNVAGGKMNTEAFF. V is TRBV10-3 and J is TRBJ1-1, with unresolved D. The CDR3 length is 17 residues. The V and J ends lost 6 bases and 0 bases respectively, with 20 bases between them. Germline V gene sequence: CDR1 ENHRY, CDR2 SYGVKD.

In this sample, this clonotype turned up many times. The V and J genes are TRBV3-1 and TRBJ1-1, with TRBD1 identical over 7 bases. V lost 8 bases, J lost 0 bases, and 3 bases stayed unmatched. Germline V gene lookup returns CDR1 LGHDT and CDR2 YNNKEL (reference sequence). The CDR3 runs to 13 residues. CDR3 loop: CASGDSMNTEAFF. CDR3 DNA: TGTGCCAGCGGGGACAGCATGAACACTGAAGCTTTCTTT.

This clonotype showed up many times. The junction differs from germline at one of its ends, possibly a read error. J is TRBJ2-3 and V is TRBV5-1; no reliable D call. CDR1 is SGHRS, CDR2 YFSETQ, per germline. CDR3 size: 12 residues. CDR3 in DNA: TGTGCCAGCAGTCCCCCCACGGATACGCAGTATTTT. It specifies CASSPPTDTQYF.